The 10 T cell receptor beta chains presented below share a single source sample, sequenced in a study of glioma-infiltrating T cells after dendritic cell vaccination. Some clones are missing from TCRdb's copy, which holds only in-frame ones; the method was immunoSEQ multiplex PCR. The repertoire holds about 82,000 clones, with around nine tenths as singletons. The source material was blood, sampled before dendritic cell vaccination. All receptors derive from a human donor with glioblastoma.

The gene calls are TRBV7-2 and TRBJ1-1; D gene uncertain. Trimming cost V 1 base and J 0 bases, with 12 bases left between them. In germline, CDR1 is SGHTA, CDR2 FQGNSA. CDR3 length: 16 amino acids. The DNA of the CDR3 is TGTGCCAGCAGCTTAGAGGCGGGTTACATGAACACTGAAGCTTTCTTT. This gives the protein CASSLEAGYMNTEAFF.

The V call is TRBV5-1, the J call TRBJ2-5; 9 nucleotides match TRBD2. The CDR3 length is 16 residues. V shed 1 base, J shed 2 bases, and the junction held 6 bases outside the gene matches. CDR1 is SGHRS and CDR2 is YFSETQ in the germline V gene. CDR3 amino acids: CASSLFGTSRQETQYF. In DNA form, the CDR3 reads TGCGCCAGCAGCTTGTTTGGGACTAGCAGACAAGAGACCCAGTACTTC.

The chain recombines TRBV18 with TRBJ1-1; tentative D call: TRBD1 (6 bases). The CDR3 is 15 residues long. Trimming removed 3 bases from V and 4 bases from J, with 15 bases in between. Germline V lookup: CDR1 KGHSH, CDR2 LQKENI. The DNA for the CDR3 is TGTGCCAGCTCACCCAAACAGGGTTGGGCCACTGAAGCTTTCTTT. This gives the protein CASSPKQGWATEAFF.

The rearrangement uses TRBV4-1 and TRBJ1-2; no definite D call. Germline V gene sequence: CDR1 MGHRA, CDR2 YSYEKL. The CDR3 sequence is 14 residues long. V was shortened by 3 bases and J by 7 bases, with 15 bases between the two germline ends. For the CDR3, the DNA is TGCGCCAGCAGCCAGTACTCTACCAGCGTTGGCTACACCTTC. Amino acid sequence: CASSQYSTSVGYTF.

The chain has TRBV5-1 and TRBJ1-4; 7 bases align to TRBD1. Germline lookup yields CDR1 SGHRS and CDR2 YFSETQ. The junction had 8 bases not matched to a gene; V was cut back by 4 bases and J by 8 bases. The CDR3 totals 14 residues. The CDR3: CASSASTGSEKLFF. CDR3 DNA: TGCGCCAGCAGCGCATCGACAGGGAGCGAAAAACTGTTTTTT.

CDR3 region: CASSFGDSSGNEQFF. Here the CDR3 DNA reads TGTGCCAGTAGTTTCGGGGATTCTTCGGGCAATGAGCAGTTCTTC. V and J are TRBV19 and TRBJ2-1, with a tentative D call TRBD2 (5 bases). The V gene's germline CDR1 is LNHDA and CDR2 SQIVND (reference sequence). V lost 5 bases and J lost 6, with 17 bases in between. This CDR3 has 15 residues.

The rearrangement links TRBV9 to TRBJ2-1, with TRBD2 matching over 8 bases. Germline V lookup: CDR1 SGDLS, CDR2 YYNGEE. The CDR3 runs 16 residues. V was clipped by 3 bases and J by 5 bases; unmatched bases: 10. CDR3 DNA sequence: TGTGCCAGCAGCGCCCGTAGCGGGGATACGAACAATGAGCAGTTCTTC. As protein: CASSARSGDTNNEQFF.

CDR3 sequence reads: CAWRLSSDTQYF. Here the CDR3 DNA reads TGTGCCTGGAGACTGAGCTCAGATACGCAGTATTTT. The chain joins TRBV30 to TRBJ2-3, with D hard to call. Germline CDR1 GTSNPN, CDR2 SVGIG (reference sequence). The CDR3 is 12 amino acids. Trimming took off 3 bases at V and 4 bases at J, with 8 bases between the two ends.

The chain employs TRBV19 and TRBJ1-1; 9 nucleotides agree with TRBD1. Trimming cost V 5 bases and J 5 bases; bases outside gene matches: 6. Per germline, CDR1 LNHDA and CDR2 SQIVND (reference sequence). The CDR3 spans 14 residues. The CDR3 is CASSPTGGRTEAFF. The CDR3 bases are TGTGCCAGTAGTCCGACAGGGGGAAGAACTGAAGCTTTCTTT.

The DNA of the CDR3 is TGTGCCAGCAGTGAAACTAGCCTAGGCCAGTACTTC. It translates to CASSETSLGQYF. The chain carries TRBV6-1 and TRBJ2-5; D might be TRBD2 (6 bases). Germline CDR1 is MNHNS and CDR2 is SASEGT. The CDR3 covers 12 residues. V dropped 2 bases and J dropped 10 bases, with 11 bases sitting between them.